This T cell receptor (beta chain) derives from a study of control samples from healthy donors and cancer patients. Germline V CDR1 and CDR2: LNHDA, SQIVND (reference sequence). The CDR3 is made up of 14 amino acids. V was trimmed by 7 bases and J by 4 bases, leaving 16 bases between them. Only in-frame clones appear in the TCRdb table, and some are missing; sequencing was by immunoSEQ multiplex PCR. In the table there are 55,000 to 85,000 clones, about 87% of which are singletons. The chain links TRBV19 to TRBJ1-1; a possible D gene is TRBD1 (5 bases). Sequenced sample: PBMCs. The TCR originated in a woman in her forties or fifties with head and neck cancer. The CDR3 DNA sequence: TGTGCCAGTACCCCGGTAGGGGCCAGCACTGAAGCTTTCTTT. Amino acids: CASTPVGASTEAFF.